Presented here are 26 T cell receptor beta chains from one specimen sequenced in a study of vaccination effects on CD4 cells after COVID-19. Method: immunoSEQ multiplex PCR; TCRdb's copy keeps in-frame clones and lacks some. Found here are some 30,000 clones, 65% to 75% of them singletons; the top ten hold about 10%. No antigen has been assigned to these receptors. ViraFEST used viral peptide pools to expand antigen-specific CD4+ T cells before sequencing. The authors isolated CD4+ T cells after around 10 days of culture. Vaccinees lacked prior SARS-CoV-2 infection and tested negative for nucleocapsid antibodies. Material: CD4+ T cells from PBMCs cultured with SARS-CoV-2 spike peptides, obtained before COVID-19 vaccination. These receptors all stem from a human donor who received a COVID-19 vaccine.

This clone was observed a handful of times. The rearrangement links TRBV28 to TRBJ1-3, with D maybe TRBD1 (5 bases). The V end was cut by 2 bases, the J end by 4 bases, with 15 bases between. The CDR3 has 16 residues. CDR1 is MDHEN, CDR2 SYDVKM, per germline. CDR3 sequence reads: CASSLDPGTSGNTIYF. Here the CDR3 DNA reads TGTGCCAGCAGTTTAGACCCCGGGACTTCAGGAAACACCATATATTTT. The full variable domain, with the rest looked up from reference TRBV28 and TRBJ1-3, is DVKVTQSSRYLVKRTGEKVFLECVQDMDHENMFWYRQDPGLGLRLIYFSYDVKMKEKGDIPEGYSVSREKKERFSLILESASTNQTSMYLCASSLDPGTSGNTIYFGEGSWLTVV.

The gene calls are TRBV7-2 and TRBJ2-2; no firm D call. Germline CDR1 reads SGHTA; CDR2 reads FQGNSA. V lost 6 bases and J lost 6, with 17 bases in between. The CDR3 runs 15 residues. Here the CDR3 reads CASSPRVILAGELFF. The DNA for the CDR3 is TGTGCCAGCAGTCCCCGGGTAATCTTGGCCGGGGAGCTGTTTTTT. Drawing the rest from reference TRBV7-2 and TRBJ2-2, the complete variable domain is GAGVSQSPSNKVTEKGKDVELRCDPISGHTALYWYRQSLGQGLEFLIYFQGNSAPDKSGLPSDRFSAERTGGSVSTLTIQRTQQEDSAVYLCASSPRVILAGELFFGEGSRLTVL.

The gene calls are TRBV15 and TRBJ1-6; D not resolved. The CDR3 is made up of 13 amino acids. With 4 bases removed from V and 8 bases from J, the gap between germline ends came to 9 bases. Germline V gene sequence: CDR1 LNHNV, CDR2 YYDKDF (reference sequence). CDR3 protein: CATSTYTYSPLHF. As DNA, the CDR3 is TGTGCCACCAGCACCTACACGTATTCACCCCTCCACTTT. Full variable domain (outside the CDR3, taken from reference TRBV15 and TRBJ1-6): DAMVIQNPRYQVTQFGKPVTLSCSQTLNHNVMYWYQQKSSQAPKLLFHYYDKDFNNEADTPDNFQSRRPNTSFCFLDIRSPGLGDTAMYLCATSTYTYSPLHFGNGTRLTVT.

This clone was observed once. The J gene is TRBJ2-7, the V gene TRBV6-1, with D perhaps given as TRBD1 or TRBD2 (5 bases each). Trimming removed 2 bases at V and 9 bases at J, with 17 bases between. Germline V gene sequence: CDR1 MNHNS, CDR2 SASEGT. The CDR3 consists of 14 residues. The CDR3 DNA reads as TGTGCCAGCAGTGAATCCGGGGCTGTGCGAGTGCAGTACTTC. Protein product: CASSESGAVRVQYF.

The chain uses TRBV18 and TRBJ2-3; D remains ambiguous. V was trimmed by 3 bases and J by 2 bases, leaving 9 bases between them. The CDR3 extends over 14 amino acids. CDR1 and CDR2 from the germline V gene are KGHSH and LQKENI. CDR3 region: CASSPMRYTDTQYF. The CDR3 DNA sequence: TGTGCCAGCTCACCTATGAGGTACACAGATACGCAGTATTTT.

This clone was detected only a few times. The chain combines TRBV19 with TRBJ1-2; D ambiguous. Germline V gene sequence: CDR1 LNHDA, CDR2 SQIVND (reference sequence). This CDR3 comprises 13 residues. Trimming stripped 3 bases from V and 7 bases from J, with 12 bases between. The CDR3 region is CASSILRDTGYTF. CDR3 coding DNA: TGTGCCAGTAGTATTCTACGGGATACTGGCTACACCTTC.

This chain links TRBV7-2 with TRBJ2-1; the match to TRBD2 covers 13 bases. Germline CDR1 is SGHTA and CDR2 is FQGNSA. The CDR3 is made up of 17 amino acids. Trimming at V came to 3 bases and at J to 4 bases, leaving 6 bases not matched to a gene. This CDR3 is CASSFSSGLAGYNEQFF. CDR3 nucleotide sequence: TGTGCCAGCAGCTTTTCCTCGGGACTAGCGGGATACAATGAGCAGTTCTTC.

This chain connects TRBV12-3 or TRBV12-4 to TRBJ1-4; D not resolved. V lost 1 base to trimming and J lost 7 bases, with 7 bases between them. The CDR3 length is 13 residues. CDR3 loop: CASSLESGEKLFF. CDR3 bases: TGTGCCAGCAGTTTAGAGTCGGGTGAAAAACTGTTTTTT.

This chain connects TRBV27 to TRBJ1-2; D is unclear. In germline, CDR1 is MNHEY, CDR2 SMNVEV (reference sequence). CDR3 size: 15 residues. V was trimmed by 5 bases and J by 1 base, leaving 14 bases between them. The CDR3 nucleotides read TGTGCCAGCAGTCCCCTTCAGGCGGTTAACTATGGCTACACCTTC. Translating gives CASSPLQAVNYGYTF.

This rearrangement joins TRBV6-6 to TRBJ2-1; 7 nucleotides line up with TRBD1. CDR1 MNHNY and CDR2 SVGAGI come from the germline V gene (reference sequence). V gave up 2 bases and J gave up 9 bases; unmatched junction bases: 10. The CDR3 is made up of 15 amino acids. The CDR3 DNA reads TGTGCCAGCAGTTACGCCCCCATAGGGGGCGGTGAGCAGTTCTTC. Amino acids: CASSYAPIGGGEQFF.

This clone has more than one count but fewer than ten. The CDR3 nucleotides read TGTGCCAGCAGTACTGACACCCCGGGTTCACCCCTCCACTTT. This codes for CASSTDTPGSPLHF. The rearrangement uses TRBV7-2 and TRBJ1-6; D ambiguous. Germline values: CDR1 SGHTA, CDR2 FQGNSA. This CDR3 region has 14 residues. The germline V and J ends were trimmed by 6 bases and 9 bases, with 15 bases remaining between them. Supplemented by reference TRBV7-2 and TRBJ1-6, the full variable domain reads GAGVSQSPSNKVTEKGKDVELRCDPISGHTALYWYRQSLGQGLEFLIYFQGNSAPDKSGLPSDRFSAERTGGSVSTLTIQRTQQEDSAVYLCASSTDTPGSPLHFGNGTRLTVT.

This clone was seen a few times. The rearrangement links TRBV11-2 to TRBJ2-2, with D tentatively TRBD2 (5 bases). The CDR3 extends over 14 amino acids. Trimming took off 7 bases at V and 1 base at J, with 10 bases between the two ends. Germline CDR1 reads SGHAT; CDR2 reads FQNNGV. The CDR3 sequence is CASNFRGNTGELFF. The CDR3 region has the DNA TGTGCCAGCAACTTTCGGGGGAACACCGGGGAGCTGTTTTTT.

The rearrangement links TRBV2 to TRBJ2-5, with D tentatively TRBD2 (5 bases). The V end was cut by 6 bases, the J end by 1 base, with 15 bases between. This CDR3 contains 15 residues. Germline V gene sequence: CDR1 SNHLY, CDR2 FYNNEI. The CDR3 region is CASRHWGEGQETQYF. The CDR3 bases are TGTGCCAGCAGGCACTGGGGAGAAGGCCAAGAGACCCAGTACTTC.

This clone was picked up a small number of times. The chain is built from TRBV7-2 and TRBJ2-3, with 8 bases fitting TRBD2. V was pared by 4 bases and J by 2 bases, with 5 bases of the junction left unmatched. The V gene's germline CDR1 is SGHTA and CDR2 FQGNSA. The CDR3 has 15 amino acids. CDR3 region: CASSWRAGDTDTQYF. The CDR3 nucleotides read TGTGCCAGCAGCTGGCGAGCGGGGGACACAGATACGCAGTATTTT.

The chain uses TRBV2 and TRBJ1-2, with TRBD1 identical over 9 bases. CDR3 length: 15 residues. With V trimmed by 1 base and J by 8 bases, 8 bases remained unmatched. Germline V CDR1 and CDR2: SNHLY, FYNNEI. CDR3 DNA: TGTGCCAGCAGTGAAGTTCAGACAGGGGGAGGAGGCTACACCTTC. Its translation is CASSEVQTGGGGYTF.

DNA of the CDR3: TGTGCCAGCAGCTTGGCAGATAGCTCTGGGGCCAACGTCCTGACTTTC. It yields the protein CASSLADSSGANVLTF. The chain recombines TRBV7-6 with TRBJ2-6; D is unresolved. Trimming took 3 bases from V and 0 from J, leaving 9 bases between them. This CDR3 comprises 16 residues. Germline CDR1 and CDR2: SGHVS and FNYEAQ.

This clone turned up a few times. The CDR3 spells CASSSGGDRGPYGYTF. For the CDR3, the DNA is TGTGCCAGCAGCTCGGGAGGGGACAGGGGACCATATGGCTACACCTTC. The chain is built from TRBV13 and TRBJ1-2; 10 bases line up with TRBD1. V was pared by 4 bases and J by 5 bases, with 10 bases of the junction left unmatched. The CDR3 sequence is 16 residues long. Looked up from germline, CDR1 is PRHDT and CDR2 is FYEKMQ (reference sequence).

CDR3 sequence reads: CASSQRVNRGNLYEQYF. Here the CDR3 DNA reads TGCGCCAGCAGCCAAAGGGTGAACAGGGGGAATCTCTACGAGCAGTACTTC. The V gene is TRBV4-1, the J gene TRBJ2-7, with 8 nucleotides matching TRBD1. The germline V gene has CDR1 MGHRA and CDR2 YSYEKL. V shed 2 bases, J shed 3 bases, and the junction held 12 bases outside the gene matches. The CDR3 loop spans 17 amino acids.

The chain carries TRBV3-1 (or the pseudogene TRBV3-2) and TRBJ1-6; D perhaps matches TRBD1 (6 bases). CDR3 length: 16 amino acids. Trimming pared 5 bases from V and 7 bases from J, leaving 18 bases between. Germline V gene sequence: CDR1 LGHDT, CDR2 YNNKEL (reference sequence). CDR3 bases: TGTGCCAGCAGCGGTGGAGGGGGGTTTGGGAATTCACCCCTCCACTTT. It yields the protein CASSGGGGFGNSPLHF.

This clone was counted only a few times. The chain uses TRBV25-1 and TRBJ2-5; no reliable D call. Germline V gene data show CDR1 as MGHDK and CDR2 as SYGVNS. V was trimmed by 2 bases and J by 0 bases, leaving 7 bases between them. The CDR3 spans 14 residues. The CDR3 is CASSEPRYQETQYF. For the CDR3, the DNA is TGTGCCAGCAGTGAACCCAGGTACCAAGAGACCCAGTACTTC.

V is TRBV24-1 and J is TRBJ1-2; 7 nucleotides align to TRBD1. The CDR3 is made up of 17 amino acids. Germline CDR1 reads KGHDR; CDR2 reads SFDVKD. V was clipped by 9 bases and J by 2 bases; unmatched bases: 17. The CDR3 region has the DNA TGTGCCACCTCGGTTGGGGGGACTCCGGGACAGAACTATGGCTACACCTTC. It codes for CATSVGGTPGQNYGYTF.

The V call is TRBV19, the J call TRBJ1-5, with TRBD1 identical over 10 bases. V was pared by 5 bases and J by 2 bases, with 3 bases of the junction left unmatched. CDR3 size: 15 residues. The V gene's germline CDR1 is LNHDA and CDR2 SQIVND (reference sequence). The CDR3 DNA sequence: TGTGCCAGTAGTGACAGGGGGCAGGGCAATCAGCCCCAGCATTTT. Translated, it gives CASSDRGQGNQPQHF.

The chain joins TRBV6-2 or TRBV6-3 to TRBJ2-2; D is ambiguous. The CDR3 covers 13 residues. The V end was cut by 1 base, the J end by 9 bases, with 9 bases between. Germline lookup yields CDR1 MNHEY and CDR2 SVGEGT. In DNA form, the CDR3 reads TGTGCCAGCAGTTACTATGGACGGAGGGAGCTGTTTTTT. It encodes CASSYYGRRELFF.

This clone is a singleton in its sample. The chain uses TRBV7-6 and TRBJ2-3; no firm D call. The CDR3 consists of 18 residues. Trimming took off 4 bases at V and 2 bases at J, with 22 bases between the two ends. Per germline, CDR1 SGHVS and CDR2 FNYEAQ. In DNA form, the CDR3 reads TGTGCCAGCAGCTCCAATAGGGTAGACAACCGACCCACAGATACGCAGTATTTT. It translates to CASSSNRVDNRPTDTQYF.

This chain joins TRBV4-1 and TRBJ2-7, with TRBD2 matching 10 bases. The V and J ends lost 3 bases and 6 bases, in that order; junction bases with no gene match: 8. This CDR3 has 15 amino acids. The V gene's germline CDR1 is MGHRA and CDR2 YSYEKL. The CDR3 DNA sequence: TGCGCCAGCAGCCACTCTAGCGGGAGACTCTCCGAGCAGTACTTC. Protein: CASSHSSGRLSEQYF.

The chain uses TRBV5-1 and TRBJ2-7; TRBD2 aligns across 8 bases. The V segment lost 5 bases and the J segment 4 bases; nucleotides outside the gene matches: 8. In germline, CDR1 is SGHRS, CDR2 YFSETQ. This CDR3 comprises 14 residues. The CDR3 DNA reads TGCGCCAGCAGTTCGGGACTAGAGCCATACGAGCAGTACTTC. This sequence encodes CASSSGLEPYEQYF.